This passage covers 17 T cell receptor beta chains from one sample sequenced in a study of T cells after yellow fever vaccination. Each CDR3 protein is one row after TCRdb ran MiXCR on the 5' RACE reads. The sample gives 250,000 to 400,000 distinct CDR3 sequences, 4% to 5.5% of which show up once; 15% to 20% is in the top ten. The sequences come from PBMCs, collected 15 days after the yellow fever booster vaccination. The receptors stem from a man between 18 and 35 years old who received the YFV17D yellow fever vaccine.

A few counts support this clonotype. V is TRBV29-1 and J is TRBJ1-1; D is unclear. CDR1 and CDR2 from the germline V gene are SQVTM and ANQGSEA. The CDR3 loop spans 12 amino acids. The V and J ends lost 7 bases and 1 base respectively, with 10 bases between them. The DNA for the CDR3 is TGCAGCGCCGAACCGGAGAACACTGAAGCTTTCTTT. Residues: CSAEPENTEAFF.

The chain links TRBV6-1 to TRBJ1-4, with D uncertain. The ends were cut back, 7 bases at V and 5 bases at J, with 8 bases in the middle. CDR3 length equals 12 residues. CDR1 MNHNS and CDR2 SASEGT come from the germline V gene. CDR3 region: CASNRRNEKLFF. The DNA of the CDR3 is TGTGCCAGCAACCGGCGCAATGAAAAACTGTTTTTT.

The chain carries TRBV12-3 or TRBV12-4 and TRBJ2-3, with 14 bases lining up with TRBD2. This CDR3 comprises 15 residues. The V and J ends lost 5 bases and 6 bases, in that order; junction bases with no gene match: 4. The CDR3 DNA reads as TGTGCCAGCAGTCGGACTAGCGGGGGGCCGGATACGCAGTATTTT. Its protein is CASSRTSGGPDTQYF.

This clonotype showed up many times. The rearrangement uses TRBV12-3 or TRBV12-4 and TRBJ1-1, with D perhaps matching TRBD1 (5 bases). CDR3 length: 14 residues. The germline V and J ends were trimmed by 6 bases and 3 bases, with 14 bases remaining between them. CDR3 DNA: TGTGCCAGCAGCCCTGGGGGGGACTACACTGAAGCTTTCTTT. Its protein is CASSPGGDYTEAFF.

The V gene is TRBV9, the J gene TRBJ1-6; 7 nucleotides align to TRBD1. V was pared by 3 bases and J by 6 bases, with 3 bases of the junction left unmatched. CDR3 size: 14 residues. Germline V gene sequence: CDR1 SGDLS, CDR2 YYNGEE. The CDR3 loop is CASSEGQPNSPLHF. CDR3 DNA sequence: TGTGCCAGCAGCGAGGGACAGCCTAATTCACCCCTCCACTTT.

The rearrangement links TRBV2 to TRBJ1-3; unclear D gene. V lost 2 bases and J lost 4, with 15 bases in between. The CDR3 is 16 amino acids. Germline V CDR1 and CDR2: SNHLY, FYNNEI. For the CDR3, the DNA is TGTGCCAGCAGTGAATGGGCCCCAGGTTTCGGAAACACCATATATTTT. This codes for CASSEWAPGFGNTIYF. The full variable domain, its missing parts supplied by reference TRBV2 and TRBJ1-3, is EPEVTQTPSHQVTQMGQEVILRCVPISNHLYFYWYRQILGQKVEFLVSFYNNEISEKSEIFDDQFSVERPDGSNFTLKIRSTKLEDSAMYFCASSEWAPGFGNTIYFGEGSWLTVV.

This chain uses TRBV6-6 with TRBJ2-5, with TRBD2 identical over 11 bases. Germline V gene data show CDR1 as MNHNY and CDR2 as SVGAGI (reference sequence). V shed 6 bases and J 5 bases; nucleotides not matched to a gene: 5. This CDR3 has 14 residues. CDR3 amino acids: CASSISGGGETQYF. CDR3 sequence (DNA): TGTGCCAGCAGCATTAGCGGGGGGGGTGAGACCCAGTACTTC.

This clonotype was detected ten times or more. The chain recombines TRBV5-1 with TRBJ1-5; 11 bases map to TRBD1. V dropped 3 bases and J dropped 5; count of bases not matched to a gene: 1. There are 14 residues in the CDR3. Germline-derived CDR1 and CDR2 are SGHRS and YFSETQ. The CDR3 DNA reads TGCGCCAGCAGCTGGACAGGGGGCGATCAGCCCCAGCATTTT. This encodes CASSWTGGDQPQHF.

This clonotype was found many times. The CDR3 sequence: CASSLRGRDTGELFF. CDR3 bases: TGCGCCAGCAGCTTGCGTGGACGGGACACCGGGGAGCTGTTTTTT. J is TRBJ2-2 and V is TRBV5-1; unclear D gene. The CDR3 spans 15 residues. V dropped 1 base and J dropped 3 bases, with 10 bases sitting between them. Germline lookup yields CDR1 SGHRS and CDR2 YFSETQ. Drawing the rest from reference TRBV5-1 and TRBJ2-2, the complete variable domain is KAGVTQTPRYLIKTRGQQVTLSCSPISGHRSVSWYQQTPGQGLQFLFEYFSETQRNKGNFPGRFSGRQFSNSRSEMNVSTLELGDSALYLCASSLRGRDTGELFFGEGSRLTVL.

There are many counts of this clonotype. V is TRBV10-3 and J is TRBJ2-1; 12 bases line up with TRBD2. J was trimmed by 8 bases and V by 7 bases; bases with no gene match: 3. Germline assignment: CDR1 ENHRY and CDR2 SYGVKD. CDR3 length: 13 amino acids. CDR3 sequence reads: CAINLAGGDEQFF. Here the CDR3 DNA reads TGTGCCATCAATCTAGCGGGGGGGGATGAGCAGTTCTTC.

This clonotype was seen many times. This chain uses TRBV7-9 with TRBJ2-3; D is uncertain. Germline CDR1 is SEHNR and CDR2 is FQNEAQ (reference sequence). V lost 11 bases and J 1 base, leaving 22 bases between the germline ends. CDR3 length: 16 residues. The CDR3 DNA reads as TGTGCCGTACACTACCGGACGGCCGCGGGCACAGATACGCAGTATTTT. It specifies CAVHYRTAAGTDTQYF.

The chain uses TRBV4-2 and TRBJ2-3, with D unclear. The CDR3 is 14 residues long. CDR1 and CDR2 from the germline V gene are LGHNA and YNFKEQ. The V gene lost 2 bases and the J gene lost 3 bases, with 9 bases spanning the gap. The CDR3 here is CASSQIGGTDTQYF. CDR3 sequence (DNA): TGTGCCAGCAGCCAAATCGGCGGTACAGATACGCAGTATTTT.

There are many counts of this clonotype. The V gene is TRBV7-9, the J gene TRBJ2-7; D may be TRBD1 (6 bases). CDR3 length equals 13 residues. V was trimmed by 3 bases and J by 4 bases, leaving 10 bases between them. Looked up from germline, CDR1 is SEHNR and CDR2 is FQNEAQ (reference sequence). CDR3 amino acids: CASSFLTGYEQYF. The CDR3 DNA sequence: TGTGCCAGCAGCTTCTTAACAGGGTACGAGCAGTACTTC.

The chain links TRBV4-1 to TRBJ2-7; 8 bases are shared with TRBD2. Per germline, CDR1 MGHRA and CDR2 YSYEKL. The CDR3 is 14 amino acids. V lost 1 base, J lost 3 bases, and 2 bases stayed unmatched. The CDR3 nucleotides are TGCGCCAGCAGCCAAGGACTAGCGAACTACGAGCAGTACGTC. It encodes CASSQGLANYEQYV.

This clonotype has at least ten counts. The chain is built from TRBV7-2 and TRBJ1-1, with TRBD1 identical over 7 bases. The CDR3 is 12 residues long. Germline V gene data show CDR1 as SGHTA and CDR2 as FQGNSA. The J segment lost 11 bases and the V segment lost 4 bases, leaving 7 bases of the junction unmatched. CDR3 region: CASSYTTGDAFF. The CDR3, as DNA: TGTGCCAGCAGCTATACCACAGGGGACGCTTTCTTT.

The table lists this clonotype with a few counts. The J gene is TRBJ2-3, the V gene TRBV18, with D uncertain. The CDR3 loop spans 13 amino acids. CDR1 KGHSH and CDR2 LQKENI come from the germline V gene. Trimming removed 6 bases from V and 4 bases from J, with 11 bases in between. This chain's CDR3 is CASSRGGSDTQYF. CDR3 DNA: TGTGCCAGCTCCCGAGGTGGGTCAGATACGCAGTATTTT. Using reference TRBV18 and TRBJ2-3 for the parts outside the CDR3, the full variable domain is NAGVMQNPRHLVRRRGQEARLRCSPMKGHSHVYWYRQLPEEGLKFMVYLQKENIIDESGMPKERFSAEFPKEGPSILRIQQVVRGDSAAYFCASSRGGSDTQYFGPGTRLTVL.

This sequence joins TRBV3-1 and TRBJ2-3, with 10 positions matching TRBD2. Germline-derived CDR1 and CDR2 are LGHDT and YNNKEL (reference sequence). This CDR3 is 15 amino acids long. Unmatched junction bases numbered 7, after V lost 5 bases and J lost 5 bases. CDR3 in DNA: TGTGCCAGCAGCATTGGGACTAGCGTAGGAGATACGCAGTATTTT. Translation: CASSIGTSVGDTQYF.